This TCR beta chain was sequenced in a study of blood T cell repertoires in COVID-19. The germline gives CDR1 LGHDT, CDR2 YNNKEL (reference sequence). V was clipped by 1 base and J by 9 bases, with 16 bases between them. This CDR3 has 16 residues. Sequenced by immunoSEQ multiplex PCR; TCRdb stores in-frame clones only, minus some. The sample lists about 270,000 clones; roughly 86% were seen once. The rearrangement uses TRBV3-1 (or the pseudogene TRBV3-2) and TRBJ1-6, with D perhaps TRBD1 (6 bases). This TCR came from an older woman who had recovered from COVID-19. The sample taken for sequencing was peripheral blood. CDR3 region: CASSQGMRGGSSPLHF. The CDR3 DNA reads TGTGCCAGCAGCCAAGGCATGCGGGGGGGCAGTTCACCCCTCCACTTT.